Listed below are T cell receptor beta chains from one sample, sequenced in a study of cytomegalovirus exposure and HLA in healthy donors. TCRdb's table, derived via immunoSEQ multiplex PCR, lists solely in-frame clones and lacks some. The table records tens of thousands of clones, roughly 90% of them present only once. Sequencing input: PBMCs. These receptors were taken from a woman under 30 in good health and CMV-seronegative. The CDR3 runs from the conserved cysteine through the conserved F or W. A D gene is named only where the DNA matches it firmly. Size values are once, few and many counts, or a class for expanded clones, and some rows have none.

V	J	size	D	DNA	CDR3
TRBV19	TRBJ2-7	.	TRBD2	TGTGCCAGTAGTATTACCGGGACTAGCGGGACCCGAGGGGTCGAGCAGTACTTC	CASSITGTSGTRGVEQYF
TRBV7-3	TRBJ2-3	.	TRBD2	TGTGCCAGCAGCTTAGGGGGGGACTTGGATACGCAGTATTTT	CASSLGGDLDTQYF
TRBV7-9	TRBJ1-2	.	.	TGTGCCAGCAGCTTAGGGGGGACACTCGGAGGCTACACCTTC	CASSLGGTLGGYTF
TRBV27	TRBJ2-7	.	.	TGTGCCAGCAGCAACGGGGTAGAGAACTACGAGCAGTACTTC	CASSNGVENYEQYF
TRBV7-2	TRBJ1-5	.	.	TGTGCCAGCAGCGCCCAGGGTTGGGGTCAGCCCCAGCATTTT	CASSAQGWGQPQHF
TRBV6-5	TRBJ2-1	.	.	TGTGCCAGCAGTTACACCGGGGTTAGGTACAATGAGCAGTTCTTC	CASSYTGVRYNEQFF
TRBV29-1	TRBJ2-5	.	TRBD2	TGCAGCGTCGGTTTGGGGGGGCAAGAGACCCAGTACTTC	CSVGLGGQETQYF
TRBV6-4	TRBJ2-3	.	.	TGTGCCAGCAGCCCCGGGAGTACAGATACGCAGTATTTT	CASSPGSTDTQYF
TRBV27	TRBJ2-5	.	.	TGTGCCAGCAGTCCCCCCAACCGGTCCCAGTACTTC	CASSPPNRSQYF
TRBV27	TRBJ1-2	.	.	TGTGCCAGCAGTCTCTCCCCGACAGGTTTCTATGGCTACACCTTC	CASSLSPTGFYGYTF
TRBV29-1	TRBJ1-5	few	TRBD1	TGCAGCGTTGGGGACAGGAGGAATCAGCCCCAGCATTTT	CSVGDRRNQPQHF
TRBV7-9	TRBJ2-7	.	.	TGTGCCAGCAGCCCCGCAGGGGTGAAGTCCTACGAGCAGTACTTC	CASSPAGVKSYEQYF
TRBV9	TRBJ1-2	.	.	TGTGCCAGCAGCGTAGAGGCCGGGGTGGGCTATGGCTACACCTTC	CASSVEAGVGYGYTF
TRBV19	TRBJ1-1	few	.	TGTGCCAGTAGTATGGCGACAGTGAACACTGAAGCTTTCTTT	CASSMATVNTEAFF
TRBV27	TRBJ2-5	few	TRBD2	TGTGCCAGCAGTTTCGGTAGCGGGGGCCAAGAGACCCAGTACTTC	CASSFGSGGQETQYF
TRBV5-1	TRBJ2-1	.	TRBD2	TGCGCCAGCAGCCCTTCCGGGACTAGCGGGAGGAACCCTTACAATGAGCAGTTCTTC	CASSPSGTSGRNPYNEQFF
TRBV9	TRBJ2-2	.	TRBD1	TGTGCCAGCAGCGTAGGGGACAGGGTCACCGGGGAGCTGTTTTTT	CASSVGDRVTGELFF
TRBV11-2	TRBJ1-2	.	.	TGTGCCAGCAGCCCCTTGGCCAGGGGATATGGCTACACCTTC	CASSPLARGYGYTF
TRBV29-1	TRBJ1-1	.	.	TGCAGCGTTGTCACTGTGACACTGAACACTGAAGCTTTCTTT	CSVVTVTLNTEAFF
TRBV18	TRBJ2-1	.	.	TGTGCCAGCTCACCACTGTTCGGGAATGGGTCTAATGAGCAGTTCTTC	CASSPLFGNGSNEQFF
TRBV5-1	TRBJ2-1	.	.	TGCGCCAGCAGCTTAGGGGCTGACGTCAATGAGCAGTTCTTC	CASSLGADVNEQFF
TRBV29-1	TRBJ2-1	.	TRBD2	TGCACCACTCTCGAGCTAGCGGGGGGCTCCTACAATGAGCAGTTCTTC	CTTLELAGGSYNEQFF
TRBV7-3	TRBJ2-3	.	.	TGTGCCAGCAGCTTAACGGGGCAGGGGTCGAGTACGCAGTATTTT	CASSLTGQGSSTQYF
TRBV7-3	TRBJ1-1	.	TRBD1	TGTGCCAGCAGCCCCGACAGGGGTCTGAACACTGAAGCTTTCTTT	CASSPDRGLNTEAFF
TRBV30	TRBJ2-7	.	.	TGTGCCTGGAGTGATACGAGCGGGTACGTTCACTTC	CAWSDTSGYVHF
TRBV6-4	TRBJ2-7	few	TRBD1	TGTGCCAGCAGTCCAAAGGGACAGGGAGGTGAAAAGCAGTACTTC	CASSPKGQGGEKQYF
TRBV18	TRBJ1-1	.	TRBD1	TGTGCCAGCTCACCCGGACAGGGTAACACTGAAGCTTTCTTT	CASSPGQGNTEAFF
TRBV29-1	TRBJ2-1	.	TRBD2	TGCAGCCAAATCGGGACTAGCGTTTACAATGAGCAGTTCTTC	CSQIGTSVYNEQFF
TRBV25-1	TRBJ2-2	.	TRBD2	TGTGCCAGCAGTGAATATAACGCGGGAGGTCGGACCGGGGAGCTGTTTTTT	CASSEYNAGGRTGELFF
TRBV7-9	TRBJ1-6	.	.	TGTTCCAGCACCCCGACCCTGGACAGCTCCTATAATTCACCCCTCCACTTT	CSSTPTLDSSYNSPLHF
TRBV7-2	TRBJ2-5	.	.	TGTGCCAGCAGCCCGGGATGGGGTTCTCAAGAGACCCAGTACTTC	CASSPGWGSQETQYF
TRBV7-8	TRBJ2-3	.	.	TGTGCCAGCAGTACGGGACTCGGTAACACAGATACGCAGTATTTT	CASSTGLGNTDTQYF
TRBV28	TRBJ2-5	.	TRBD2	TGTGCCAGCAGTTTCAGACTAGCGGGAGAGACCCAGTACTTC	CASSFRLAGETQYF
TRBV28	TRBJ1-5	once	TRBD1	TGTGCCAGCAGGACAGACTGGACAGGGGACTATAGCAATCAGCCCCAGCATTTT	CASRTDWTGDYSNQPQHF
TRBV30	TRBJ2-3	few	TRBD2	TGTGCCTCCCGGGCTCCGGGACTAGGGGCAGATACGCAGTATTTT	CASRAPGLGADTQYF
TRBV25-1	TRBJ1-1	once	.	TGTGCCAGCCCCGGGAGGATTAACACTGAAGCTTTCTTT	CASPGRINTEAFF
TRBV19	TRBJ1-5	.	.	TGTGCCAGTAGTACAGGGTATCAGCCCCAGCATTTT	CASSTGYQPQHF
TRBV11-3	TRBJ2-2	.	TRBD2	TGTGCCAGCAGTACCGGACTAGCGGGGAACACCGGGGAGCTGTTTTTT	CASSTGLAGNTGELFF
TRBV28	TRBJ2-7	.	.	TGTGCCAGCAGTTTAATCGACAGACCCTACGAGCAGTACTTC	CASSLIDRPYEQYF
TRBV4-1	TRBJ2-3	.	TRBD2	TGCGCCAGCAGCCAAGTTGGGACTAGCGGGAGCACAGATACGCAGTATTTT	CASSQVGTSGSTDTQYF
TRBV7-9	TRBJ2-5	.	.	TGTGCCAGCAGCCCCCAGGTTTGGGAGACCCAGTACTTC	CASSPQVWETQYF
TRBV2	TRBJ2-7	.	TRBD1	TGTGCCAGCAGCAGGACAGGGTCCTACGAGCAGTACTTC	CASSRTGSYEQYF